Detailed here is one TCR beta chain. This sample stems from a study of cytomegalovirus exposure and HLA in healthy donors. The CDR3 length is 13 residues. In germline, CDR1 is SGHAT, CDR2 FQNNGV. V dropped 6 bases and J dropped 3 bases, with 9 bases sitting between them. Each donor was nominally healthy when sampled (though unrecorded immune exposures were likely). The PCR made use of 60 Vbeta and 13 Jbeta primers. Repertoires were generated with immunoSEQ multiplex PCR, while TCRdb's copy carries only in-frame clones and drops some. The sample lists some 98,000 clones; about four fifths were seen once.

The chain recombines TRBV11-2 with TRBJ2-1; weak D call: TRBD2 (6 bases). The sequenced material came from PBMCs. This clonotype originated in a human donor in good health. Here the CDR3 DNA reads TGTGCCAGCAGTCGGGACTTCTACAATGAGCAGTTCTTC. Residues: CASSRDFYNEQFF.